This T cell receptor beta chain is drawn from a study of cytomegalovirus exposure and HLA in healthy donors. Broader study findings: Relative to equally common others, HLA-associated TCR beta chains showed greater clonal expansion in a later analysis. Presence/absence comparisons presumed near-even sequencing depth among donors.

Details on this clone: The target antigen is unknown.

Trimming at V came to 2 bases and at J to 3 bases, leaving 8 bases not matched to a gene. The germline CDR1 and CDR2 sequences are MNHNS and SASEGT. CDR3 length: 16 amino acids. The primer mix had 60 Vbeta and 13 Jbeta primers. TCRdb keeps only in-frame clones here, not all; method: immunoSEQ multiplex PCR. The sample shows 85,000 to 95,000 clones, roughly 63% of them seen only once. V is TRBV6-1 and J is TRBJ2-3; 7 nucleotides agree with TRBD2. The sequence came from a woman aged 25 to 39 in good health and CMV-seronegative. Material for sequencing was PBMCs. The chain's CDR3 is CASSEPGLPRTDTQYF. The CDR3 DNA is TGTGCCAGCAGTGAACCGGGACTACCGAGAACAGATACGCAGTATTTT.